This T cell receptor (beta chain) was sequenced during a study of immune evolution from preneoplasia to lung adenocarcinoma. The CDR3 has 14 residues. The germline gives CDR1 LNHNV, CDR2 YYDKDF (reference sequence). Measured with immunoSEQ multiplex PCR; TCRdb has only the in-frame clones, and not every one. This sample carries approximately 3,000 clones, approximately 86% of them seen once, and the ten largest clones take 3.4%. With respect to this clone: The antigen is unknown. A read error may account for a junction end that differs from germline. At the DNA level, this CDR3 is encoded by other sequences in the same sample as well.

Findings of the study overall: Normal lung had highest clonality; later lesions appeared denser, more diverse.

This chain joins TRBV15 and TRBJ2-5; D possibly corresponds to TRBD2 (6 bases). The TCR originated in a person aged 65 to 85 with lung adenocarcinoma. Sequenced input: FFPE adjacent normal lung tissue. The CDR3: CATSRDNGGETQYF. The CDR3 nucleotides are TGTGCCACTAGCAGAGATAACGGGGGAGAGACCCAGTACTTC.